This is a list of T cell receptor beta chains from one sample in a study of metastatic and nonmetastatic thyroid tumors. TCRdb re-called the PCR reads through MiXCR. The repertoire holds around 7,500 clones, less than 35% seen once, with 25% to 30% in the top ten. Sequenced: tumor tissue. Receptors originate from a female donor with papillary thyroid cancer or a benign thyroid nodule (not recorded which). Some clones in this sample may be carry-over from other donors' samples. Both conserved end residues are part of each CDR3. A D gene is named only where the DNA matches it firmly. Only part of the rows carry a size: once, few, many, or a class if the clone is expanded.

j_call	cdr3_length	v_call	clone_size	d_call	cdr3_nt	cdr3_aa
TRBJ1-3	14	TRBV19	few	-	TGTGCCAGTAGTCGCCAGGGGACTGGAAACACCATATATTTT	CASSRQGTGNTIYF
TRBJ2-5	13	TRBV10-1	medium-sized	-	TGCGCCAGCAGTACCGGGGGCGCAGAGACCCAGTACTTC	CASSTGGAETQYF
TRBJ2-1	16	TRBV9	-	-	TGTGCCAGCAGCGTAGGGTGGGATGACTCTTACAATGAGCAGTTCTTC	CASSVGWDDSYNEQFF
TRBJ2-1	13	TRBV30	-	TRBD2	TGTGCCTGGAGTGTTCTAGCGGGGAATGAGCAGTTCTTC	CAWSVLAGNEQFF
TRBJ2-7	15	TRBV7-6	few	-	TGTGCCAGCAGCTTAGAGGGGACAACTTCGGAGGAGCAGTACTTC	CASSLEGTTSEEQYF
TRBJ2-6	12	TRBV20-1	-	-	TGCAGTGCCGGATCTGGGGCCAACGTCCTGACTTTC	CSAGSGANVLTF
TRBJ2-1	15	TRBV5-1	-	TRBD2	TGCGCCAGCAGCTTGGCCGGGACTAGCGGGAGTAAGCAGTTCTTC	CASSLAGTSGSKQFF
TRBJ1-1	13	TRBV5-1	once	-	TGCGCCAGCAGCTTAGGTGATGGCGTCGAAGCTTTCTTT	CASSLGDGVEAFF
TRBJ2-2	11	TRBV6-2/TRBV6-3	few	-	TGTGCCAGCAGGACAGCCGGGGAGCTGTTTTTT	CASRTAGELFF
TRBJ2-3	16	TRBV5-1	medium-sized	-	TGCGCCAGCAGCTTGGAGCAAGCTGCTAGATCTGATACGCAGTATTTT	CASSLEQAARSDTQYF
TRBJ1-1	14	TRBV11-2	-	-	TGTGCCAGCAGCTTAGGGGGAGCGAACACTGAAGCTTTCTTT	CASSLGGANTEAFF
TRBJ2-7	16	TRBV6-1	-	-	TGTGACACCAGGGAGGTACTAGCCGGAGGTCCCTTCGAGCAGTACTTC	CDTREVLAGGPFEQYF
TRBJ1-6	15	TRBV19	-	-	TGTGCCAGTAGTAGGGGCAGGGTGATGGATTCACCCCTCCACTTT	CASSRGRVMDSPLHF
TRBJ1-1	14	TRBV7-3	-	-	TGTGCCAGCAGCTTGGGGGCGTCGGTCACTGAAGCTTTCTTT	CASSLGASVTEAFF
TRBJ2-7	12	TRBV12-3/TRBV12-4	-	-	TGTGCCAGCAGTCCGACAGGCGGACACAGATACTTC	CASSPTGGHRYF
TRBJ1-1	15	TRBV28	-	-	TGTACCAGCAGTTTACTACAGTCCATGAAAACTGAGGCTTTCTTT	CTSSLLQSMKTEAFF
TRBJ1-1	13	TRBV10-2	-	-	TGCGCCAGCACAGCAACAGGGAACACTGAAGCTTTCTTT	CASTATGNTEAFF
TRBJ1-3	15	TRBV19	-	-	TGTGCCAGTAGTATAGTGCGGGCAGCTGGAAACACCATATATTTT	CASSIVRAAGNTIYF
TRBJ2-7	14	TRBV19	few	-	TGTGCCAGTAGTATTCGGGGGACCTTCTACGAGCAGTACTTC	CASSIRGTFYEQYF
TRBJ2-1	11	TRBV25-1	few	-	TGTGCCAGCAGTGAAAGAACTGAGCAGTTCTTC	CASSERTEQFF
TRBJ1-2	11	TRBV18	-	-	TGTGCCAGCTCACAGGATTATGGCTACACCTTC	CASSQDYGYTF
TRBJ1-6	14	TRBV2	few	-	TGTGCCAGCAGGCCGACCCGGGGGGATTCACCCCTCCACTTT	CASRPTRGDSPLHF
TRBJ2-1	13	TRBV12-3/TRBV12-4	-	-	TGTGCCAGCAGTTTCTCACACTACAATGAGCAGTTCTTC	CASSFSHYNEQFF
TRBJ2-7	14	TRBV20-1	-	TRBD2	TGCAGTGCTAGGGGGACTAGCGGGAGTCCCGAGCAGTACTTC	CSARGTSGSPEQYF
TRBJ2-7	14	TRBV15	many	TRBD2	TGTGCCACCAGCAGAGAAGCGGGAGTCTACGAGCAGTACTTC	CATSREAGVYEQYF
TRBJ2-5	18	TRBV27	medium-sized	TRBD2	TGTGCCAGCAGTTTAGGCAGCGGGAGGGGAGGACTGCAAGAGACCCAGTACTTC	CASSLGSGRGGLQETQYF
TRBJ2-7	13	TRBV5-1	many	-	TGCGCCAGCAGCGGGACGGGGGATAGAGAGCAGTACTTC	CASSGTGDREQYF
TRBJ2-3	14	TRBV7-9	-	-	TGTGCCAGCAGCTTGGTCCATGGCACAGATACGCAGTATTTT	CASSLVHGTDTQYF
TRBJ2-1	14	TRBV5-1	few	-	TGCGCCAGCAGCTTGGGCCCACAGGGCAATGAGCAGTTCTTC	CASSLGPQGNEQFF
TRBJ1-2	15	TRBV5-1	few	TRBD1	TGCGCCAGCAGCTTGTCCGGGACAGCTAACTATGGCTACACCTTC	CASSLSGTANYGYTF
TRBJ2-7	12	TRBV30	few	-	TGTGCCTGGAGTGAGGACATCTACGAGCAGTACTTC	CAWSEDIYEQYF
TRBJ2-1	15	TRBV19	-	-	TGTGCCAGTAGTATTACTGGGAGGGGGTCGGTTGAGCAGTTCTTC	CASSITGRGSVEQFF
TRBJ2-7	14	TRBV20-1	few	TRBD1	TGCAGTGCTAGACAAGGGACAGGGGTTAACGAGCAGTACTTC	CSARQGTGVNEQYF
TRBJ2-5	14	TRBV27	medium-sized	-	TGTGCCAGCAGTTACAGGGCTGGCCAAGAGACCCAGTACTTC	CASSYRAGQETQYF
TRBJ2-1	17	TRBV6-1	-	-	TGTGCCAGCAGTGAAGAGATGAGGACTTCGCCCTACAATGAGCAGTTCTTC	CASSEEMRTSPYNEQFF
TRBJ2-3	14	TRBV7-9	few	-	TGTGCCAGCAGCCCCCCGTTGAGCACAGATACGCAGTATTTT	CASSPPLSTDTQYF
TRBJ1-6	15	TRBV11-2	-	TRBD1	TGTGCCAGCAGCAGACGGACAGGGGATAGGACACCCCTCCACTTT	CASSRRTGDRTPLHF
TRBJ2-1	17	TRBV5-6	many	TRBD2	TGTGCCAGCAGCTTGAGCGGGGGGCCACTCTCCTACAATGAGCAGTTCTTC	CASSLSGGPLSYNEQFF
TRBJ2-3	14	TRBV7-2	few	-	TGTGCCAGCGGCGAGTTGGGGGGGGGCGATACGCAGTATTTT	CASGELGGGDTQYF
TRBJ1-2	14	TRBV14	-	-	TGTGCCAGCAGCCAAGGCGCGGCGACCTATGGCTACACCTTC	CASSQGAATYGYTF
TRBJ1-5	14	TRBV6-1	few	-	TGTGCCAGCAGAGATCCAACGGGCAATCAGCCCCAGCATTTT	CASRDPTGNQPQHF
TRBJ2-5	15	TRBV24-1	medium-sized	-	TGTGCCACCAGTGATTTTACAGCGGTGCAAGAGACCCAGTACTTC	CATSDFTAVQETQYF
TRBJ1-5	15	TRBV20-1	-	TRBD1	TGCAGTGCGGTTAGACAGGGAGAATTGAATCAGCCCCAGCATTTT	CSAVRQGELNQPQHF
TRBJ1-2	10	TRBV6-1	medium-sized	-	TGTGCCAGCAGTGAATCCTACGACACCTTC	CASSESYDTF
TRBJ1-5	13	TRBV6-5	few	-	TGTGCCAGCAGTTCCGGTGAGGGTCAGCCCCAGCATTTT	CASSSGEGQPQHF
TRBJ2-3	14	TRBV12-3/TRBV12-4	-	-	TGTGCCAGCAGAAGCGGCGGGAGCACAGATACGCAGTATTTT	CASRSGGSTDTQYF
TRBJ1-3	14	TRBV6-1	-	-	TGTGCCAGCACCCGAGTGGGGAGTGGAAACACCATATATTTT	CASTRVGSGNTIYF
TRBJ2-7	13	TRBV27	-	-	TGTGCCAGCAGTTTAGGCGGGGATTACGAGCAGTACTTC	CASSLGGDYEQYF
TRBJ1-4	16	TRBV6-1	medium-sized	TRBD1	TGTGCCAGCAGTGCAACACAGGGGGCGGGAAATGAAAAACTGTTTTTT	CASSATQGAGNEKLFF
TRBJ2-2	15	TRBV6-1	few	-	TGTGCCAGCAAGAGAACCGGGACCTACACCGGGGAGCTGTTTTTT	CASKRTGTYTGELFF
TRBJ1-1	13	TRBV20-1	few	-	TGCAGTGCTAGAGCCAACAACAGGGTCGAGGCTTTCTTT	CSARANNRVEAFF
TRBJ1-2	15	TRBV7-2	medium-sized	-	TGTGCCAGCAGCTCATACCGCCAGGGGCTAAGGGGCTACACCTTC	CASSSYRQGLRGYTF
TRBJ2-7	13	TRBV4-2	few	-	TGTGCCAGCAGCCACCCCGGGCTAGACGAGCAGTACTTC	CASSHPGLDEQYF
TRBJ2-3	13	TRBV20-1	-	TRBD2	TGCAGTGTCAGAGGTCCCAGCGGGGGTACGCAGTATTTT	CSVRGPSGGTQYF
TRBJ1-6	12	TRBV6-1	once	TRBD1	TGTGCCAGCAGCCCAGGGGGCTCAGCCCTCCACTTT	CASSPGGSALHF
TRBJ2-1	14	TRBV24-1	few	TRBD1	TGTGCCACCAGCCGGGACAGGGGTTTTGATGAGCAGTTCTTC	CATSRDRGFDEQFF
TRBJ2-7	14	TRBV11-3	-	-	TGTGCCAGCAGCTTAGGAGTGGGGGCCCACGAGCAGTACTTC	CASSLGVGAHEQYF
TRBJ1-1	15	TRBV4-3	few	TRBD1	TGCGCCAGCAGCCAAGATGTCAGGGGGGGCACTGAAGCTTTCTTT	CASSQDVRGGTEAFF
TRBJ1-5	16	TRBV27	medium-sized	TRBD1	TGTGCCAGCAGATCCCGACAGGGTGGTGGCAATCAGCCCCAGCATTTT	CASRSRQGGGNQPQHF
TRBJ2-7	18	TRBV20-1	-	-	TGCAGTGCTAGAGGGACAGAGGGTGGCGGGGGTTTCTCCTACGAGCAGTACTTC	CSARGTEGGGGFSYEQYF